The following is a TCR beta chain sequence with its context. Its antigen is as yet unknown. These data come from a study of CD8 T cells in ankylosing spondylitis. Notes on the study in general: Several of the motif variants were reported before in synovial fluid and blood from reactive arthritis.

The V gene's germline CDR1 is SGHNT and CDR2 YYREEE (reference sequence). V gave up 6 bases and J gave up 5 bases, with 24 bases separating them. This CDR3 has 17 residues. For TCR beta, libraries came from quantitative 5'-RACE with molecular barcodes. MiXCR, run by TCRdb on the 5' RACE reads, gives a single entry per CDR3 protein. Seen here are fewer than 350,000 distinct CDR3 sequences, under 14% observed once, and the top ten hold around 8.4%. The clonotype originates from a female donor with ankylosing spondylitis or in good health (not recorded which). This sequence joins TRBV5-4 and TRBJ2-1; weak D call: TRBD2 (8 bases). The material sequenced was blood, either unsorted or a sorted T cell fraction (not recorded which). CDR3 sequence (DNA): TGTGCCAGCACCGGGGGGGGCGGGACAGAGAGGAACAATGAGCAGTTCTTC. It yields the protein CASTGGGGTERNNEQFF.